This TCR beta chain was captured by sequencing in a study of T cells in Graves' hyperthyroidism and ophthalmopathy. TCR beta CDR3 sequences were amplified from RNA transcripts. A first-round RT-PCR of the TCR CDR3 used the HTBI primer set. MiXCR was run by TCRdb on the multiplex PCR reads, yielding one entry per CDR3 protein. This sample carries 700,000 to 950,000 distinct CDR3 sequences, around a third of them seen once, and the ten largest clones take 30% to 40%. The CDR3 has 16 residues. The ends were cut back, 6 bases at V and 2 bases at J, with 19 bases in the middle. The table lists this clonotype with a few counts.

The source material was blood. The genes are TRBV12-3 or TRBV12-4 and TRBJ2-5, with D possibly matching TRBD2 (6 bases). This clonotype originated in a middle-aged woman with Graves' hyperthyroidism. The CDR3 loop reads CASSLTVLALQETQYF. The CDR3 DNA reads TGTGCCAGCAGCCTAACCGTCCTAGCGTTACAAGAGACCCAGTACTTC.